This T cell receptor (beta chain) originates from a study of shared clonotypes between healthy human individuals. This table comes from immunoSEQ multiplex PCR, and its TCRdb copy is limited to in-frame clones, with some not included. The table shows hundreds of thousands of clones, with around 73% occurring only once. Concerning this clone itself: This CDR3 is also generated by other DNA sequences in the sample.

V lost 4 bases and J lost 4; bases outside the gene matches: 9. The CDR3 runs to 15 residues. The germline V gene encodes CDR1 SGHRS and CDR2 YFSETQ. The rearrangement uses TRBV5-1 and TRBJ2-7, with 9 bases that match TRBD1. The sequencing sample was made of memory CD4+ T cells sorted from blood. Described subset: CD45RA-negative fraction. The receptor was isolated from a woman aged 30 to 39 in good health. CDR3 protein: CASSLGGTGIYEQYF. The CDR3 bases are TGCGCCAGCAGCCTGGGCGGGACAGGGATATACGAGCAGTACTTC. Supplemented by reference TRBV5-1 and TRBJ2-7, the full variable domain reads KAGVTQTPRYLIKTRGQQVTLSCSPISGHRSVSWYQQTPGQGLQFLFEYFSETQRNKGNFPGRFSGRQFSNSRSEMNVSTLELGDSALYLCASSLGGTGIYEQYFGPGTRLTVT.